The 22 T cell receptor beta chains listed next were all sequenced from one sample in a study of cytotoxic CD8 clonotypes in ibrutinib-treated CLL. Data came from immunoSEQ multiplex PCR; TCRdb stores just in-frame clones and leaves some out. The sample has approximately 330,000 clones, more than 65% seen once. The sample was PBMCs, taken before ibrutinib treatment. These receptors were collected from a human donor with chronic lymphocytic leukemia.

This clone has a single count. This chain joins TRBV6-5 and TRBJ2-7, with D unclear. Trimming stripped 2 bases from V and 3 bases from J, with 11 bases between. The CDR3 spans 14 residues. The V gene's germline CDR1 is MNHEY and CDR2 SVGAGI. CDR3 DNA: TGTGCCAGCAGTTACCGCCACGGCAACTACGAGCAGTACTTC. Its protein is CASSYRHGNYEQYF.

In its sample, this clone was seen once. The V and J genes are TRBV5-4 and TRBJ2-7; 9 nucleotides align to TRBD2. This CDR3 region has 17 residues. Germline values: CDR1 SGHNT, CDR2 YYREEE (reference sequence). Trimming took 0 bases from V and 1 from J; bases not matched to a gene: 8. The CDR3 coding sequence is TGTGCCAGCAGCTTGGGACTAGCGGCACCTGGGTCCTACGAGCAGTACTTC. Protein product: CASSLGLAAPGSYEQYF.

This clone was observed once. The CDR3 reads CASSLVEGDYEQYF. The CDR3 region has the DNA TGCGCCAGCAGCTTGGTGGAGGGAGACTACGAGCAGTACTTC. V is TRBV5-1 and J is TRBJ2-7; TRBD2 is a possible D gene (6 bases). V dropped 0 bases and J dropped 3 bases, with 10 bases sitting between them. The CDR3 contains 14 residues. Germline-derived CDR1 and CDR2 are SGHRS and YFSETQ.

The chain links TRBV28 to TRBJ1-5; no definite D call. The V end lost 5 bases, the J end lost 2 bases, and 13 bases lay between the germline ends. Germline V gene sequence: CDR1 MDHEN, CDR2 SYDVKM. This CDR3 is 15 amino acids long. CDR3 coding DNA: TGTGCCAGCAGTCGACTACGGGTAGGCAATCAGCCCCAGCATTTT. It specifies CASSRLRVGNQPQHF.

V gene TRBV7-9 combines with J gene TRBJ2-1, with 7 positions matching TRBD2. Losses at the gene ends were 5 bases for V and 1 base for J; bases not matched to a gene: 5. CDR1 SEHNR and CDR2 FQNEAQ come from the germline V gene (reference sequence). CDR3 size: 15 residues. CDR3 protein: CASSPGGRSYNEQFF. Here the CDR3 DNA reads TGTGCCAGCAGCCCTGGCGGGAGATCCTACAATGAGCAGTTCTTC.

This chain connects TRBV7-2 to TRBJ2-5, with D hard to call. The CDR3 has 13 amino acids. Germline V gives CDR1 SGHTA, CDR2 FQGNSA. Deletions cut 0 bases from V and 7 bases from J, with 9 bases between. The CDR3 spells CASSLALGGTQYF. The CDR3 DNA sequence: TGTGCCAGCAGCTTAGCCCTAGGTGGGACCCAGTACTTC.

This chain joins TRBV6-6 and TRBJ1-5, with D uncertain. The V and J ends lost 2 bases and 3 bases respectively, with 5 bases between them. This CDR3 has 13 residues. Germline V gives CDR1 MNHNY, CDR2 SVGAGI (reference sequence). The CDR3 reads CASSYDYNQPQHF. The CDR3 DNA reads as TGTGCCAGCAGTTACGACTACAATCAGCCCCAGCATTTT.

The rearrangement uses TRBV10-3 and TRBJ2-2; D is undetermined. The CDR3 runs to 16 residues. V shed 9 bases and J shed 4 bases, with 21 bases lying between them. Germline V gene lookup returns CDR1 ENHRY and CDR2 SYGVKD. The CDR3 spells CAIRRGPPSSTGELFF. CDR3 coding DNA: TGTGCCATTCGACGTGGCCCGCCATCCTCCACCGGGGAGCTGTTTTTT.

The rearrangement uses TRBV4-1 and TRBJ2-5, with 10 positions matching TRBD2. The J segment lost 5 bases and the V segment lost 1 base, leaving 4 bases of the junction unmatched. This CDR3 has 15 residues. Germline CDR1 MGHRA, CDR2 YSYEKL. CDR3 nucleotides: TGCGCCAGCAGCCAAGCTGGACTAGCGGCGGAGACCCAGTACTTC. It translates to CASSQAGLAAETQYF.

The V call is TRBV5-1, the J call TRBJ2-7, with TRBD1 matching 7 bases. J lost 2 bases, V lost 2 bases, and 7 bases had no gene match. CDR1 SGHRS and CDR2 YFSETQ come from the germline V gene. This CDR3 spans 15 amino acids. The CDR3 nucleotides are TGCGCCAGCAGCTTTGGGACAGTTCTAGCCTACGAGCAGTACTTC. This translates into CASSFGTVLAYEQYF.

This clone turned up a few times. This sequence joins TRBV2 and TRBJ1-2, with 9 bases identical to TRBD1. This CDR3 region has 13 residues. The germline V gene has CDR1 SNHLY and CDR2 FYNNEI. V gave up 5 bases and J gave up 8 bases; unmatched junction bases: 6. CDR3 sequence reads: CASSSDRGWGYTF. For the CDR3, the DNA is TGTGCCAGCAGTTCCGACAGGGGGTGGGGCTACACCTTC.

The chain uses TRBV6-5 and TRBJ2-7; either TRBD1 or TRBD2 may fit D (5 bases each). Germline CDR1 reads MNHEY; CDR2 reads SVGAGI. This CDR3 is 14 amino acids long. Trimming cost V 2 bases and J 2 bases, with 10 bases left between them. CDR3 amino acids: CASSYRDGAYEQYF. In DNA, the CDR3 is TGTGCCAGCAGTTACAGGGACGGGGCCTACGAGCAGTACTTC.

A word on this clone: Other DNA sequences in the sample encode the same CDR3. The chain employs TRBV7-6 and TRBJ2-7, with D uncertain. With 1 base removed from V and 5 bases from J, the gap between germline ends came to 3 bases. This CDR3 has 11 residues. Germline V gives CDR1 SGHVS, CDR2 FNYEAQ. The CDR3 DNA sequence: TGTGCCAGCAGCTTAGGTGACGAGCAGTACTTC. Its translation is CASSLGDEQYF.

With regard to this clone: The same CDR3 is also encoded by other DNA sequences in this sample. The chain employs TRBV27 and TRBJ2-7; D is undetermined. Trimming took off 5 bases at V and 2 bases at J, with 4 bases between the two ends. The CDR3 has 11 residues. Per the germline V gene, CDR1 is MNHEY and CDR2 is SMNVEV (reference sequence). The CDR3: CASSTAYEQYF. The CDR3 DNA is TGTGCCAGCAGTACGGCCTACGAGCAGTACTTC.

J is TRBJ1-2 and V is TRBV6-5; tentative D call: TRBD1 (5 bases). From germline, CDR1 is MNHEY and CDR2 SVGAGI. The V end lost 6 bases, the J end lost 3 bases, and 11 bases lay between the germline ends. The CDR3 runs to 13 residues. CDR3 protein: CASSAGRHYGYTF. CDR3 sequence (DNA): TGTGCCAGCAGCGCGGGGCGGCACTATGGCTACACCTTC.

The rearrangement joins TRBV11-3 to TRBJ2-1, with 7 nucleotides matching TRBD2. CDR3 size: 11 residues. Per germline, CDR1 SGHNT and CDR2 YENEEA. J was trimmed by 9 bases and V by 4 bases; bases with no gene match: 0. As DNA, the CDR3 is TGTGCCAGCAGCTCGGGGGGTGAGCAGTTCTTC. It encodes CASSSGGEQFF.

The V gene is TRBV11-2, the J gene TRBJ2-3, with a tentative D call TRBD2 (6 bases). The V and J ends lost 2 bases and 6 bases respectively, with 18 bases between them. Germline CDR1 and CDR2: SGHAT and FQNNGV. CDR3 length: 16 residues. The CDR3 sequence is CASSLQLALLGDTQYF. The CDR3 bases are TGTGCCAGCAGCTTACAGCTAGCGCTCTTGGGGGATACGCAGTATTTT.

This clone was seen a handful of times. V is TRBV19 and J is TRBJ2-7; 9 nucleotides match TRBD2. Germline values: CDR1 LNHDA, CDR2 SQIVND (reference sequence). The V gene end was trimmed by 5 bases and the J gene end by 4 bases; junction bases not matched to a gene: 3. The CDR3 sequence is 13 residues long. The CDR3, as DNA: TGTGCCAGTAGTCGAAGCGGGAGGTACGAGCAGTACTTC. It encodes CASSRSGRYEQYF.

Written as DNA, the CDR3 is TGTGCTAGTGGAAGCGGGACAGGGGGTCTATCCGGGGAGCTGTTTTTT. It encodes CASGSGTGGLSGELFF. V and J are TRBV12-5 and TRBJ2-2; 11 positions match TRBD1. This CDR3 has 16 amino acids. V was clipped by 6 bases and J by 6 bases; unmatched bases: 9. CDR1 is LGHNT and CDR2 is FRNRAP in the germline V gene.

This chain links TRBV28 with TRBJ2-7, with 11 bases lining up with TRBD2. Germline CDR1 MDHEN, CDR2 SYDVKM. The CDR3 runs to 15 residues. The junction had 5 bases not matched to a gene; V was cut back by 5 bases and J by 2 bases. The CDR3 is CASSVNSGRAYEQYF. CDR3 sequence (DNA): TGTGCCAGCAGTGTGAATAGCGGGAGGGCCTACGAGCAGTACTTC.

The J gene is TRBJ2-5, the V gene TRBV29-1; no firm D call. The V and J ends lost 4 bases and 4 bases respectively, with 4 bases between them. From germline, CDR1 is SQVTM and CDR2 ANQGSEA. This CDR3 comprises 10 residues. CDR3 bases: TGCAGCGTTGCGGGAGAGACCCAGTACTTC. Translating it yields CSVAGETQYF.

This clone was counted a few times. J is TRBJ2-3 and V is TRBV5-8; D gene uncertain. Trimming removed 0 bases at V and 2 bases at J, with 4 bases between. The CDR3 consists of 13 residues. Germline CDR1 is SGHTS and CDR2 is YDEGEE. The CDR3 reads CASSLVLTDTQYF. The CDR3 region has the DNA TGTGCCAGCAGCTTGGTCCTCACAGATACGCAGTATTTT. The entire variable domain, with the rest obtained from reference TRBV5-8 and TRBJ2-3, is as follows: EAGVTQSPTHLIKTRGQQATLRCSPISGHTSVYWYQQALGLGLQFLLWYDEGEERNRGNFPPRFSGRQFPNYSSELNVNALELEDSALYLCASSLVLTDTQYFGPGTRLTVL.